This paragraph covers one T cell receptor beta chain sequence. The target antigen is unknown. This sample stems from a study of STAT5B mutations in CD4+ large granular lymphocyte leukemia. Study-wide background: Among healthy donors, a particular HLA allele went with more CDR3 'QG' motifs.

Authors' processing steps: A productive frequency of 2.59 x 10-5 was the lowest detectable. Repertoires were generated with immunoSEQ multiplex PCR, while TCRdb's copy carries only in-frame clones and drops some. V and J calls and clone size come straight from that table; D and trimming were deduced from the DNA. The sample includes 37,000 or so clones, around 84% of them seen just once. Points from the study as a whole: Without HLA matching, higher CD4+ than CD8+ T-LGLL clonality could reflect small sample size.

This TCR derives from a human donor in good health. What was sequenced was CD4+ T cells from blood buffy coats.

Here the CDR3 DNA reads TGCGCCAGCAGCCAAATGGGGGATACAGGCTACAATGAGCAGTTCTTC. This sequence encodes CASSQMGDTGYNEQFF. The chain joins TRBV4-3 to TRBJ2-1; D assignment may be TRBD1 or TRBD2 (5 bases each). Trimming left V 2 bases short and J 3 bases short, with 14 bases between. The CDR3 is 16 amino acids. From germline, CDR1 is LGHNA and CDR2 YSLEER.